One sample yielded the 2 T cell receptor beta chains listed below, sequenced in a study of patients and donors after allogeneic stem cell transplantation. TCRdb independently ran MiXCR on the RT-PCR reads; one entry per CDR3 protein. The table shows around 150,000 distinct CDR3 sequences, with over 30% occurring only once. Sequenced: blood, either unsorted or a sorted T cell fraction (not recorded which). The receptor set was obtained from a human donor who was either an allogeneic HSCT recipient or a stem cell or donor lymphocyte infusion donor (not recorded which). It is not recorded whose cells these are; they may come from a transplant donor.

CDR3 protein: CASSPQRDNQPQHF. The CDR3 DNA is TGTGCCAGCAGCCCTCAAAGAGACAATCAGCCCCAGCATTTT. This chain uses TRBV7-9 with TRBJ1-5; D is unclear. Germline CDR1 and CDR2: SEHNR and FQNEAQ (reference sequence). The V gene lost 5 bases and the J gene lost 3 bases, with 11 bases spanning the gap. CDR3 size: 14 residues.

The chain employs TRBV3-1 and TRBJ2-5; 8 nucleotides line up with TRBD2. The V gene end was trimmed by 2 bases and the J gene end by 5 bases; junction bases not matched to a gene: 7. The V gene's germline CDR1 is LGHDT and CDR2 YNNKEL (reference sequence). This CDR3 is built from 15 residues. CDR3 coding DNA: TGTGCCAGCAGCCAAAACGGGGGGGCCGGTGAGACCCAGTACTTC. It yields the protein CASSQNGGAGETQYF.